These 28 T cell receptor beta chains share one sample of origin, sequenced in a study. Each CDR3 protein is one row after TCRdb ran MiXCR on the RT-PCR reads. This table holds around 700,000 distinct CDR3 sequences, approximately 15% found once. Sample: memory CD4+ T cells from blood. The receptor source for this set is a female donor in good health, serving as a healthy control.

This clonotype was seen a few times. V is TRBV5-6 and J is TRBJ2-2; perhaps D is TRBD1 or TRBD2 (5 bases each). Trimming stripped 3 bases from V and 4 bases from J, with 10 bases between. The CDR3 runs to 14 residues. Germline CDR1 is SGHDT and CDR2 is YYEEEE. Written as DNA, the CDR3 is TGTGCCAGCAGCTGGACGGGACCCACCGGGGAGCTGTTTTTT. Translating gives CASSWTGPTGELFF. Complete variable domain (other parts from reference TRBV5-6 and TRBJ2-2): DAGVTQSPTHLIKTRGQQVTLRCSPKSGHDTVSWYQQALGQGPQFIFQYYEEEERQRGNFPDRFSGHQFPNYSSELNVNALLLGDSALYLCASSWTGPTGELFFGEGSRLTVL.

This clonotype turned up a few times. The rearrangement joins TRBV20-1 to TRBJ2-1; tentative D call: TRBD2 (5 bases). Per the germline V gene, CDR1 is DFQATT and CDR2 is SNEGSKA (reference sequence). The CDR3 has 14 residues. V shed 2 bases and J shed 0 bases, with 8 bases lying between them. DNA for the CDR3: TGCAGTGCTAGACAGAGCGGCTCCTACAATGAGCAGTTCTTC. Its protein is CSARQSGSYNEQFF.

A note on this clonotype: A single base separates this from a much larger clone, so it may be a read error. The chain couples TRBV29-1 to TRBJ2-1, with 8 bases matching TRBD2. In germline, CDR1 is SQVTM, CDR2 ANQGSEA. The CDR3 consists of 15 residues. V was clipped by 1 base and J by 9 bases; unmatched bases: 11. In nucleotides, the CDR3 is TGCAGCGTTGAAGGACTAGCGAGAGAGCGCGGTGAGCAGTTCTTC. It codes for CSVEGLARERGEQFF.

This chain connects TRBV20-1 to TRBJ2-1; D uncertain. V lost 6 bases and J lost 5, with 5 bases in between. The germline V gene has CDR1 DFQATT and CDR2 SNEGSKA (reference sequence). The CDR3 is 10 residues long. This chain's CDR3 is CSAYHNEQFF. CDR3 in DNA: TGCAGTGCCTACCACAATGAGCAGTTCTTC.

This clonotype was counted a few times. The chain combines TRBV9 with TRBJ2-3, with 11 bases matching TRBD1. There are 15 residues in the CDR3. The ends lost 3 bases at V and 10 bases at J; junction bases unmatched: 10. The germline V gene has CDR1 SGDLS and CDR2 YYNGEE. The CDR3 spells CASSALGGQGASQYF. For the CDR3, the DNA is TGTGCCAGCAGCGCCCTGGGAGGACAGGGGGCTTCGCAGTATTTT.

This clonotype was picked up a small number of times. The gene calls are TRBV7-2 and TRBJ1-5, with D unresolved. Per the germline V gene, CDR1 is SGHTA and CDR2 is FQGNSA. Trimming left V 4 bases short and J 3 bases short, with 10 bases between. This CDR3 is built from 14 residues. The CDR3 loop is CASSSSTYNQPQHF. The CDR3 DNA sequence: TGTGCCAGCAGCTCCTCGACCTACAATCAGCCCCAGCATTTT.

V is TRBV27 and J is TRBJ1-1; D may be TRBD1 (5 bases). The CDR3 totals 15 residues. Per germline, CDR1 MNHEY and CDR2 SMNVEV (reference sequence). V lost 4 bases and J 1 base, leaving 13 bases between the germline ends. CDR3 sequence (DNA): TGTGCCAGCAGTTCCAGGGTGACAGAGAACACTGAAGCTTTCTTT. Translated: CASSSRVTENTEAFF.

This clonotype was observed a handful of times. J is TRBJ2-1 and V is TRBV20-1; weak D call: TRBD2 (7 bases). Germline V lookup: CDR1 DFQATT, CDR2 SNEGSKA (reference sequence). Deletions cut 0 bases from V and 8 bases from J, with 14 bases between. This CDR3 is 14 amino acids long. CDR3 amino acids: CSARDGGRGDEQFF. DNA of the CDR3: TGCAGTGCTAGAGATGGTGGGAGGGGGGATGAGCAGTTCTTC.

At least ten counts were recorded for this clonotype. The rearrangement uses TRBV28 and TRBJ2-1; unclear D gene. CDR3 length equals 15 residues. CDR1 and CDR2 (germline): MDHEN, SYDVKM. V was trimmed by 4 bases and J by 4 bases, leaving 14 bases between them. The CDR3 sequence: CASSSSNSLYNEQFF. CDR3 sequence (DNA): TGTGCCAGCAGTTCATCAAACTCGCTTTACAATGAGCAGTTCTTC. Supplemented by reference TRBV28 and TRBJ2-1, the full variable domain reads DVKVTQSSRYLVKRTGEKVFLECVQDMDHENMFWYRQDPGLGLRLIYFSYDVKMKEKGDIPEGYSVSREKKERFSLILESASTNQTSMYLCASSSSNSLYNEQFFGPGTRLTVL.

CDR3 loop: CASSQEAATSLYGYTF. The CDR3 nucleotides are TGCGCCAGCAGCCAAGAGGCAGCCACTAGTCTTTATGGCTACACCTTC. This rearrangement joins TRBV4-1 to TRBJ1-2, with D unresolved. Trimming left V 0 bases short and J 5 bases short, with 16 bases between. There are 16 residues in the CDR3. Germline values: CDR1 MGHRA, CDR2 YSYEKL.

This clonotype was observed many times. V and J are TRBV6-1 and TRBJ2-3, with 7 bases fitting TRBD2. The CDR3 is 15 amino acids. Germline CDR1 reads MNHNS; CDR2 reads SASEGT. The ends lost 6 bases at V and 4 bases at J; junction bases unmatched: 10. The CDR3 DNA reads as TGTGCCAGCAGGCTCCTAGCGGTGGGCTCAGATACGCAGTATTTT. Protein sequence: CASRLLAVGSDTQYF.

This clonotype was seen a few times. The CDR3 region has the DNA TGCGCCAGCAGCGCAGACAGGGGAGGAGCAGAGACCCAGTACTTC. Its protein product is CASSADRGGAETQYF. The gene calls are TRBV5-1 and TRBJ2-5; 8 bases line up with TRBD1. V lost 4 bases, J lost 4 bases, and 9 bases stayed unmatched. CDR3 length: 15 residues. The germline CDR1 and CDR2 sequences are SGHRS and YFSETQ. Full variable domain (remainder filled in from reference TRBV5-1 and TRBJ2-5): KAGVTQTPRYLIKTRGQQVTLSCSPISGHRSVSWYQQTPGQGLQFLFEYFSETQRNKGNFPGRFSGRQFSNSRSEMNVSTLELGDSALYLCASSADRGGAETQYFGPGTRLLVL.

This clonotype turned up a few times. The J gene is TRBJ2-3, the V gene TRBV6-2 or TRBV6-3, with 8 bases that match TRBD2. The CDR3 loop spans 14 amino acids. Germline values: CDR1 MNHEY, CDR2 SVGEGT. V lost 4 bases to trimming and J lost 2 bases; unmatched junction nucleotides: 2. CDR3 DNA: TGTGCCAGCAGTTCAGCGGGAGCCACAGATACGCAGTATTTT. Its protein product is CASSSAGATDTQYF.

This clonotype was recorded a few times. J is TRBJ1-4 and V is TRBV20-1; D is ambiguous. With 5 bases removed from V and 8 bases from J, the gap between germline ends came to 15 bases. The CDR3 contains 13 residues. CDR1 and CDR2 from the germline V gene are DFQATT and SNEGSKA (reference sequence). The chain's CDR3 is CSAPGILEEKLFF. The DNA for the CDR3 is TGCAGTGCTCCGGGAATCCTGGAGGAAAAACTGTTTTTT.

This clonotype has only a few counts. Written as DNA, the CDR3 is TGTGCCAGCAGCATCCCCACGGGTACGGGGACTAGCGGTTACAATGAGCAGTTCTTC. Its protein product is CASSIPTGTGTSGYNEQFF. This rearrangement joins TRBV7-2 to TRBJ2-1; 11 nucleotides line up with TRBD2. The V gene end was trimmed by 5 bases and the J gene end by 4 bases; junction bases not matched to a gene: 16. CDR1 is SGHTA and CDR2 is FQGNSA in the germline V gene. This CDR3 comprises 19 residues. Filled out from reference TRBV7-2 and TRBJ2-1, the complete variable domain reads GAGVSQSPSNKVTEKGKDVELRCDPISGHTALYWYRQSLGQGLEFLIYFQGNSAPDKSGLPSDRFSAERTGGSVSTLTIQRTQQEDSAVYLCASSIPTGTGTSGYNEQFFGPGTRLTVL.

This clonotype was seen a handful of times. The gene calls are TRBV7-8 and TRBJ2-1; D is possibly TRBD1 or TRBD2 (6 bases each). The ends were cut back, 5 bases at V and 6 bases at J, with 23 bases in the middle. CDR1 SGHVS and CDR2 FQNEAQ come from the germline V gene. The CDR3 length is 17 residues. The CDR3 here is CASSREVGSGHFNEQFF. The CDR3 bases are TGTGCCAGCAGCAGGGAGGTTGGCTCGGGACACTTCAATGAGCAGTTCTTC.

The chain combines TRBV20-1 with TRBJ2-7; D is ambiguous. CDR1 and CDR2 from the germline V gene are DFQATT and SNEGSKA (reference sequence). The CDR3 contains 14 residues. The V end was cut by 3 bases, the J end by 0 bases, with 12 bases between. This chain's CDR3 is CSARRGSSSYEQYF. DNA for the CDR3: TGCAGTGCTAGGAGAGGAAGCAGCTCCTACGAGCAGTACTTC.

The CDR3 bases are TGTGCCAGCAGTGAGAATCAGAACCAGCCCCAGCATTTT. This gives the protein CASSENQNQPQHF. The chain recombines TRBV2 with TRBJ1-5; no definite D call. This CDR3 contains 13 residues. Germline lookup yields CDR1 SNHLY and CDR2 FYNNEI. The V end was cut by 3 bases, the J end by 7 bases, with 10 bases between. Full variable domain (remainder filled in from reference TRBV2 and TRBJ1-5): EPEVTQTPSHQVTQMGQEVILRCVPISNHLYFYWYRQILGQKVEFLVSFYNNEISEKSEIFDDQFSVERPDGSNFTLKIRSTKLEDSAMYFCASSENQNQPQHFGDGTRLSIL.

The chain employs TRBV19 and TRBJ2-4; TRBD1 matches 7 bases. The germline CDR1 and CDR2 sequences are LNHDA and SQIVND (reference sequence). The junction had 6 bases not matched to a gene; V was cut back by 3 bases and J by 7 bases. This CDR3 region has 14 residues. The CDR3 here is CASSIHDRANIQYF. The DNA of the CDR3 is TGTGCCAGTAGTATTCATGACAGGGCCAACATTCAGTACTTC.

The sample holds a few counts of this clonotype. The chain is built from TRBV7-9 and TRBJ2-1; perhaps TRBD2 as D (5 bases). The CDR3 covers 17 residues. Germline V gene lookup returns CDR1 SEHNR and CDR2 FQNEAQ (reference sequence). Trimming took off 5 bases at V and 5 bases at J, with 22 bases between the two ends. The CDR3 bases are TGTGCCAGCAGCCCCCACGTTGGCCTAGCAGTTAACAATGAGCAGTTCTTC. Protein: CASSPHVGLAVNNEQFF.

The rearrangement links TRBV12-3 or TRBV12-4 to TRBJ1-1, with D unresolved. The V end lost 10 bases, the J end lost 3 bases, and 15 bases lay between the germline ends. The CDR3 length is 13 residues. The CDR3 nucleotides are TGTGCCACCTGTACGGGTGGGGACACTGAAGCTTTCTTT. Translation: CATCTGGDTEAFF.

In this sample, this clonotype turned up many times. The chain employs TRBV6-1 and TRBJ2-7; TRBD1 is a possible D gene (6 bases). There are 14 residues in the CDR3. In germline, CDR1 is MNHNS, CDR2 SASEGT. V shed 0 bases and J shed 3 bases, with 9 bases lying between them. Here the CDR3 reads CASSEAHRVYEQYF. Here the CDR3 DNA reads TGTGCCAGCAGTGAAGCGCACAGGGTCTACGAGCAGTACTTC.

The CDR3 here is CASSVGDNQPQHF. CDR3 DNA: TGTGCCAGCAGCGTAGGGGACAATCAGCCCCAGCATTTT. The chain combines TRBV9 with TRBJ1-5, with unresolved D. Germline loops: CDR1 SGDLS, CDR2 YYNGEE. The CDR3 runs 13 residues. The V and J ends lost 0 bases and 3 bases respectively, with 4 bases between them.

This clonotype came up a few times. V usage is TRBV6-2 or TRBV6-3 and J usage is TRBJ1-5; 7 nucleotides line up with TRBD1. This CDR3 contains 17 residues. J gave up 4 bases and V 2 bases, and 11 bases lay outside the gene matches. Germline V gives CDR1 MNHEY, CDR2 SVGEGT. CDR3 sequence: CASSYQGRTGRNQPQHF. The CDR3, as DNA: TGTGCCAGCAGTTACCAGGGGCGGACAGGTCGAAATCAGCCCCAGCATTTT.

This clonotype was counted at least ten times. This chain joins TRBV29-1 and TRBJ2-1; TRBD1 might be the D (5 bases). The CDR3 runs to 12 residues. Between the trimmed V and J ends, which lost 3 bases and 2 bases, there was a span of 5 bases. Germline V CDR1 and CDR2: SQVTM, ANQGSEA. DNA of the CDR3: TGCAGCGTTGAGGACACCTACAATGAGCAGTTCTTC. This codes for CSVEDTYNEQFF.

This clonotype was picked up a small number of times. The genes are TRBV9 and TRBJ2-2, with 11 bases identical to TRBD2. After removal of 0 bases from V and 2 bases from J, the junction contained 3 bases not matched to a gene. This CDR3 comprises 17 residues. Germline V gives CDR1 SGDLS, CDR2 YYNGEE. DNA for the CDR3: TGTGCCAGCAGCGTAGCGGGACTAGCGGAAAACACCGGGGAGCTGTTTTTT. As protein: CASSVAGLAENTGELFF.

The DNA of the CDR3 is TGTGCCACCAGTGATCCAAGATCCGGAGGGGAGACCCAGTACTTC. Protein: CATSDPRSGGETQYF. The chain couples TRBV24-1 to TRBJ2-5, with a weak D call TRBD2 (6 bases). This CDR3 is 15 amino acids long. V lost 3 bases, J lost 5 bases, and 15 bases lay in between. Per the germline V gene, CDR1 is KGHDR and CDR2 is SFDVKD.

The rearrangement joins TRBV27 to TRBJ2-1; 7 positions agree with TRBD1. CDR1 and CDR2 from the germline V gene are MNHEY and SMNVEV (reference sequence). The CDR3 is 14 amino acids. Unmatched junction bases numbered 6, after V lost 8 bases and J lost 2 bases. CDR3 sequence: CASARGPPYNEQFF. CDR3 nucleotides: TGTGCCAGCGCTAGGGGGCCCCCCTACAATGAGCAGTTCTTC.